The rows below give T cell receptor beta chains drawn from one sample of a study of blood T cell repertoires in COVID-19. The table came from immunoSEQ multiplex PCR; TCRdb's copy has only in-frame clones and leaves some out. The profile shows about 220,000 clones, around four fifths of them singletons. Sequencing was performed on peripheral blood. All receptors come from a woman aged 60-70 years who had recovered from COVID-19. Both conserved end residues are part of each CDR3. Fields, in order: D gene, V gene, J gene, clone size, CDR3 DNA, CDR3 protein. D genes are given only for firm matches. Where a row states a size, it is once, few, many or the class of an expanded clone; other rows omit it.

d_call: TRBD2; v_call: TRBV6-5; j_call: TRBJ2-7; clone_size: once; cdr3_nt: TGTGCCAGCAGAGGACTAGCGGGAGATTACGAGCAGTACTTC; cdr3_aa: CASRGLAGDYEQYF
d_call: .; v_call: TRBV6-5; j_call: TRBJ1-2; clone_size: .; cdr3_nt: TGTGCCAGCAGTTACAGGGGAGGCTACACCTTC; cdr3_aa: CASSYRGGYTF
d_call: TRBD2; v_call: TRBV7-6; j_call: TRBJ2-1; clone_size: .; cdr3_nt: TGTGCCAGCAGCCAGGGAGCTAGCGGGGGGGCGAGCTCCTACAATGAGCAGTTCTTC; cdr3_aa: CASSQGASGGASSYNEQFF
d_call: .; v_call: TRBV27; j_call: TRBJ2-3; clone_size: .; cdr3_nt: TGTGCCAGCAGTCAGGCAGCCACAGATACGCAGTATTTT; cdr3_aa: CASSQAATDTQYF
d_call: TRBD2; v_call: TRBV11-1; j_call: TRBJ2-1; clone_size: .; cdr3_nt: TGTGCCAGCAGCCCCGGGACTAGCGGGGGGGTGAATGAGCAGTTCTTC; cdr3_aa: CASSPGTSGGVNEQFF
d_call: TRBD2; v_call: TRBV18; j_call: TRBJ2-1; clone_size: .; cdr3_nt: TGTGCCAGCTCACCCAGTACCGGGACTACCAATGAGCAGTTCTTC; cdr3_aa: CASSPSTGTTNEQFF
d_call: .; v_call: TRBV5-6; j_call: TRBJ2-7; clone_size: .; cdr3_nt: .; cdr3_aa: CASSLFFRARAYSYEQYF
d_call: .; v_call: TRBV15; j_call: TRBJ2-7; clone_size: .; cdr3_nt: TGTGCCACCAGCAGAGGAAGTTGGGTGGAATGGGGAGGGGGGTCCTACGAGCAGTACTTC; cdr3_aa: CATSRGSWVEWGGGSYEQYF
d_call: .; v_call: TRBV19; j_call: TRBJ1-2; clone_size: .; cdr3_nt: TGTGCCAGTAGAGTGTCAGGGTCGGACTATGGCTACACCTTC; cdr3_aa: CASRVSGSDYGYTF
d_call: TRBD1; v_call: TRBV5-1; j_call: TRBJ2-3; clone_size: many; cdr3_nt: TGCGCCAGCAGCTTCTCGGGGACAGGGGAACAGTATTTT; cdr3_aa: CASSFSGTGEQYF
d_call: .; v_call: TRBV11-2; j_call: TRBJ1-1; clone_size: .; cdr3_nt: TGTGCCAGCAGTTACTTCATGAACACTGAAGCTTTCTTT; cdr3_aa: CASSYFMNTEAFF
d_call: TRBD1; v_call: TRBV7-9; j_call: TRBJ2-7; clone_size: .; cdr3_nt: TGTGCCAGCAGCTTAGGACAGGGAGCCTACGAGCAGTACTTC; cdr3_aa: CASSLGQGAYEQYF
d_call: .; v_call: TRBV7-9; j_call: TRBJ2-1; clone_size: .; cdr3_nt: TGTGCCAGCAGCTTAGCGGGGGGGCAACCGCCGTTCTTC; cdr3_aa: CASSLAGGQPPFF
d_call: .; v_call: TRBV6-5; j_call: TRBJ1-2; clone_size: once; cdr3_nt: TGTGCCAGCAGGGACACGTGGAACTATGGCTACACCTTC; cdr3_aa: CASRDTWNYGYTF
d_call: TRBD2; v_call: TRBV4-3; j_call: TRBJ2-7; clone_size: .; cdr3_nt: TGCGCCAGCAGCCGCGCGACTAGCGGGGGAGCCTACGAGCAGTACTTC; cdr3_aa: CASSRATSGGAYEQYF
d_call: .; v_call: TRBV9; j_call: TRBJ1-1; clone_size: .; cdr3_nt: TGTGCCAGCAGCGTTTCACAGGGAACTGAAGCTTTCTTT; cdr3_aa: CASSVSQGTEAFF
d_call: .; v_call: TRBV5-1; j_call: TRBJ1-6; clone_size: .; cdr3_nt: TGCGCCAGCAGCTTGTCCCATTCAGATTCACCCCTCCACTTT; cdr3_aa: CASSLSHSDSPLHF
d_call: TRBD2; v_call: TRBV9; j_call: TRBJ2-1; clone_size: .; cdr3_nt: TGTGCCAGCAGCATTAGCGGGGGGGGCTCCTACAATGAGCAGTTCTTC; cdr3_aa: CASSISGGGSYNEQFF
d_call: .; v_call: TRBV5-5; j_call: TRBJ2-7; clone_size: .; cdr3_nt: TGTGCCAGCAGCTTGGTGGGCCTCCCCGAGCAGTACTTC; cdr3_aa: CASSLVGLPEQYF
d_call: TRBD2; v_call: TRBV7-8; j_call: TRBJ2-2; clone_size: .; cdr3_nt: TGTGCCAGCAGCTCGGGACTAGCAGTGTCCGGGGAGCTGTTTTTT; cdr3_aa: CASSSGLAVSGELFF
d_call: TRBD1; v_call: TRBV29-1; j_call: TRBJ2-7; clone_size: .; cdr3_nt: TGCAGCGTTGGCAGGAGTACAGGGGACGGCGAGCAGTACTTC; cdr3_aa: CSVGRSTGDGEQYF
d_call: .; v_call: TRBV10-3; j_call: TRBJ1-2; clone_size: .; cdr3_nt: TGTGCCATCAGTGAGCGGGGGGGCCTCAGAGGCGGCTATGGCTACACCTTC; cdr3_aa: CAISERGGLRGGYGYTF
d_call: .; v_call: TRBV2; j_call: TRBJ1-5; clone_size: .; cdr3_nt: TGTGCCAGCGGTTCGGGGTCATCGCCTTATAGGCCCCAGCATTTT; cdr3_aa: CASGSGSSPYRPQHF
d_call: .; v_call: TRBV6-2/TRBV6-3; j_call: TRBJ1-5; clone_size: .; cdr3_nt: TGTGCCAGCAGTTATGGCCCCTATCAGCCCCAGCATTTT; cdr3_aa: CASSYGPYQPQHF
d_call: .; v_call: TRBV19; j_call: TRBJ1-6; clone_size: .; cdr3_nt: TGTGCCAGTAGCCCGTTACAGGGCAGCGGTTCACCCCTCCACTTT; cdr3_aa: CASSPLQGSGSPLHF
d_call: .; v_call: TRBV7-8; j_call: TRBJ1-4; clone_size: .; cdr3_nt: TGTGCCAGCAGCTTACGACAGGATGCTGAAAAACTGTTTTTT; cdr3_aa: CASSLRQDAEKLFF
d_call: TRBD2; v_call: TRBV2; j_call: TRBJ2-7; clone_size: few; cdr3_nt: TGTGCCAGCAGTCGACTAGCGGGGGGTGGTTACGAGCAGTACTTC; cdr3_aa: CASSRLAGGGYEQYF
d_call: TRBD2; v_call: TRBV2; j_call: TRBJ2-7; clone_size: .; cdr3_nt: TGTGCCAGCAGGGTAAGCGGGGTTGGCTCCTACGAGCAGTACTTC; cdr3_aa: CASRVSGVGSYEQYF
d_call: TRBD1; v_call: TRBV9; j_call: TRBJ2-5; clone_size: .; cdr3_nt: TGTGCCAGCAGCGCGACGGGACAGGGCCGAAAGACCCAGTACTTC; cdr3_aa: CASSATGQGRKTQYF
d_call: TRBD2; v_call: TRBV19; j_call: TRBJ2-7; clone_size: .; cdr3_nt: TGTGCCACCTCCCGTGGGCGGGGGGGCGGCGAGCAGTACTTC; cdr3_aa: CATSRGRGGGEQYF
d_call: .; v_call: TRBV6-2/TRBV6-3; j_call: TRBJ1-1; clone_size: .; cdr3_nt: TGTGCCAGCAGTTACAGTTTGGGGGGCACTGAAGCTTTCTTT; cdr3_aa: CASSYSLGGTEAFF
d_call: TRBD1; v_call: TRBV29-1; j_call: TRBJ1-1; clone_size: .; cdr3_nt: TGCAGCGTTGACAAGGACAGGGTTTACGGCGCTTTCTTT; cdr3_aa: CSVDKDRVYGAFF
d_call: TRBD1; v_call: TRBV7-3; j_call: TRBJ2-5; clone_size: .; cdr3_nt: TGTGCCAGCAGCAGCAGACAGGGTTCGGGGGAGACCCAGTACTTC; cdr3_aa: CASSSRQGSGETQYF
d_call: .; v_call: TRBV19; j_call: TRBJ1-5; clone_size: .; cdr3_nt: TGTGCCAGTAGTCCGAACGGGGGGGCGGTTGTTCAGCCCCAGCATTTT; cdr3_aa: CASSPNGGAVVQPQHF
d_call: TRBD1; v_call: TRBV30; j_call: TRBJ1-5; clone_size: once; cdr3_nt: TGTGCCTGGAGTGTACGACAGGGCTATTGGCAGCCCCAGCATTTT; cdr3_aa: CAWSVRQGYWQPQHF
d_call: .; v_call: TRBV21-1; j_call: TRBJ1-5; clone_size: .; cdr3_nt: TGTGCCAGCAGCATGGCCGGGACAGAATTATTTAGCAATCAGCCCCAGCATTTT; cdr3_aa: CASSMAGTELFSNQPQHF
d_call: TRBD1; v_call: TRBV4-3; j_call: TRBJ2-7; clone_size: once; cdr3_nt: TGCGCCAGCAGCCAAGATTGGGGACAGGGATACGAGCAGTACTTC; cdr3_aa: CASSQDWGQGYEQYF
d_call: TRBD2; v_call: TRBV29-1; j_call: TRBJ2-1; clone_size: .; cdr3_nt: TGCAGCGTTATAGCGGGGTACAATGAGCAGTTCTTC; cdr3_aa: CSVIAGYNEQFF
d_call: .; v_call: TRBV29-1; j_call: TRBJ2-7; clone_size: .; cdr3_nt: TGCAGCGTTGAAGATCCCCTACGGGGGCAGTACTTC; cdr3_aa: CSVEDPLRGQYF
d_call: TRBD2; v_call: TRBV11-1; j_call: TRBJ2-5; clone_size: .; cdr3_nt: TGTGCCAGCAGCTACCTAGCGGGGGGCCAAGAGACCCAGTACTTC; cdr3_aa: CASSYLAGGQETQYF
d_call: TRBD1; v_call: TRBV5-1; j_call: TRBJ2-3; clone_size: .; cdr3_nt: TGCGCCAGCTTTTCAGGGGGCGCCGATACGCAGTATTTT; cdr3_aa: CASFSGGADTQYF
d_call: TRBD1; v_call: TRBV11-2; j_call: TRBJ1-4; clone_size: .; cdr3_nt: TGTGCCAGCAGCGGGATCAGGGGGCAGGGTGAAAAACTGTTTTTT; cdr3_aa: CASSGIRGQGEKLFF
d_call: TRBD1; v_call: TRBV18; j_call: TRBJ1-6; clone_size: few; cdr3_nt: TGTGCCAGCTCACCACAGGGACAGAATTCACCCCTCCACTTT; cdr3_aa: CASSPQGQNSPLHF